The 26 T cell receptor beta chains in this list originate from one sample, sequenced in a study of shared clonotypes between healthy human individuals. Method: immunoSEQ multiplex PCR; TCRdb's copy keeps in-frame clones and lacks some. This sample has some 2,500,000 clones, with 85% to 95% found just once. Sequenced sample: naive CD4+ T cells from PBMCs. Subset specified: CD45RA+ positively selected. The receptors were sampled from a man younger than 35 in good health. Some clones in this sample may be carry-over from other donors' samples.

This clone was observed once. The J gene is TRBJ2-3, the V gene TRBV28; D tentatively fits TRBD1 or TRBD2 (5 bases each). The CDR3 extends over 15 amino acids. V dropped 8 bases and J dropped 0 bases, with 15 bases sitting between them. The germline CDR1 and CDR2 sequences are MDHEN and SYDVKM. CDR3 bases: TGTGCCAGCCTCCCTTTGGGGGAGAGCACAGATACGCAGTATTTT. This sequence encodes CASLPLGESTDTQYF.

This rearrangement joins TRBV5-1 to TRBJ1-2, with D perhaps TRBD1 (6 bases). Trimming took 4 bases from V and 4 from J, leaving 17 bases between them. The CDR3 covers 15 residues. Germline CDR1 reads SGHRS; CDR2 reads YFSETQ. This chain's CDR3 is CASSLGQPGGYGYTF. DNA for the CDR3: TGCGCCAGCAGCCTCGGACAGCCCGGGGGCTATGGCTACACCTTC.

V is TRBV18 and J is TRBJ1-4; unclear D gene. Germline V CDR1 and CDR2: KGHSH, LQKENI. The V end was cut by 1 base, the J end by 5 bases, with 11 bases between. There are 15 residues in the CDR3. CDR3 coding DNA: TGTGCCAGCTCACCACTGGACGGAGGAAATGAAAAACTGTTTTTT. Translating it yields CASSPLDGGNEKLFF.

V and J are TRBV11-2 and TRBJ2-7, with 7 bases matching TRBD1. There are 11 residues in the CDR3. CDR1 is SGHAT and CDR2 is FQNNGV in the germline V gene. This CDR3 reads CPGTDSYEQYF. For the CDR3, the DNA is TGTCCCGGGACAGATTCCTACGAGCAGTACTTC.

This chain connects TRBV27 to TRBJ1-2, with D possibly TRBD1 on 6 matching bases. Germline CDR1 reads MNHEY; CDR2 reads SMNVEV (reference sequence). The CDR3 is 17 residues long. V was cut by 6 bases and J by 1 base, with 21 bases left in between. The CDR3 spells CASSHTRGGAGNYGYTF. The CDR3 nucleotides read TGTGCCAGCAGCCATACCCGAGGGGGGGCGGGTAACTATGGCTACACCTTC.

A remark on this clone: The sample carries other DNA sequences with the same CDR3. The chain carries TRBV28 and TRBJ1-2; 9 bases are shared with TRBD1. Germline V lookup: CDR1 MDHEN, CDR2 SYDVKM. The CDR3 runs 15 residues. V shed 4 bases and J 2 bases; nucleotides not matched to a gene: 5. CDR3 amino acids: CASSSPGQGNYGYTF. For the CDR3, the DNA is TGTGCCAGCAGTTCTCCGGGACAGGGAAACTATGGCTACACCTTC.

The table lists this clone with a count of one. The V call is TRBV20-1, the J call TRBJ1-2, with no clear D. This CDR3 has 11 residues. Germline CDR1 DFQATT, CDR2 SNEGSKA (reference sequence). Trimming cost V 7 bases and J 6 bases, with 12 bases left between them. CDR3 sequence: CSDARRDGYTF. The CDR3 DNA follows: TGCAGTGACGCGCGGCGGGATGGCTACACCTTC.

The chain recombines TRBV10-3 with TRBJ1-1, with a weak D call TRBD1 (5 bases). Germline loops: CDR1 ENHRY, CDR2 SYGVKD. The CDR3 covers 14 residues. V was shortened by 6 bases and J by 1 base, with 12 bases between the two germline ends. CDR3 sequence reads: CAIRRQLANTEAFF. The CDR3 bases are TGTGCCATCAGGAGACAGTTGGCGAACACTGAAGCTTTCTTT.

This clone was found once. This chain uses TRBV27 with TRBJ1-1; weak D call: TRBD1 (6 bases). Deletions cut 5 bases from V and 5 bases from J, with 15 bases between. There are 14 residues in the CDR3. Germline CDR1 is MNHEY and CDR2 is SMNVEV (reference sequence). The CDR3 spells CASSITTGRTEAFF. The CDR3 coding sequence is TGTGCCAGCAGTATAACGACAGGACGAACTGAAGCTTTCTTT.

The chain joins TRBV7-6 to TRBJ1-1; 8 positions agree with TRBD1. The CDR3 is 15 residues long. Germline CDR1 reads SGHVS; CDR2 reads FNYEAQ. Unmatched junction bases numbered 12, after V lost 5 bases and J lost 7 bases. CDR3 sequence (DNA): TGTGCCAGCAGCCTGACAGGGGCAGCCGTAAGTGAAGCTTTCTTT. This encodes CASSLTGAAVSEAFF.

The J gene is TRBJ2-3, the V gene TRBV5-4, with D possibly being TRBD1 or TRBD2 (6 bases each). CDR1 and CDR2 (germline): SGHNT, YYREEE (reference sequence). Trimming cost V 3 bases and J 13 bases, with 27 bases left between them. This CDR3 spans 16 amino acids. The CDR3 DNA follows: TGTGCCAGCAGCTCCCGGGGGACACGCCCAGATCCATTAGAGTATTTT. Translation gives CASSSRGTRPDPLEYF.

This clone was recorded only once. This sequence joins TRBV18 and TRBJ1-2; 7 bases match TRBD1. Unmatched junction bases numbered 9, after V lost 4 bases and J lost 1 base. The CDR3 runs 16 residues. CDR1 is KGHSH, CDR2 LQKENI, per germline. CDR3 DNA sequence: TGTGCCAGCTCACTAGGGGACAGCAGACTTAACTATGGCTACACCTTC. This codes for CASSLGDSRLNYGYTF.

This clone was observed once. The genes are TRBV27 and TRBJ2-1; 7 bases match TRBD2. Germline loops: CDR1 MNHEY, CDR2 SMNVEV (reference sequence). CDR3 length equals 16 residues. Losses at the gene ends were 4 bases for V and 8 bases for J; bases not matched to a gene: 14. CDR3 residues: CASSSRGLPSGDEQFF. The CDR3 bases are TGTGCCAGCAGTTCGAGGGGACTACCCTCCGGCGATGAGCAGTTCTTC.

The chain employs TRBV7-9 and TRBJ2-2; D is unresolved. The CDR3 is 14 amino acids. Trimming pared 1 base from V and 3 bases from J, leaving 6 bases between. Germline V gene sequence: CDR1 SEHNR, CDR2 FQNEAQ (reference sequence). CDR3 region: CASSLDSYTGELFF. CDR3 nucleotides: TGTGCCAGCAGCTTAGACAGCTACACCGGGGAGCTGTTTTTT.

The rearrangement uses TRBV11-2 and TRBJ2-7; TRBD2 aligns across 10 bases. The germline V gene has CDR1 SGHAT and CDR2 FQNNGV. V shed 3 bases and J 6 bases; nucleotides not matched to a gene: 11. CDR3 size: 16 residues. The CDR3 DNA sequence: TGTGCCAGCAGCTTTGGCCTAGCGGGAGCCCTGGGCGAGCAGTACTTC. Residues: CASSFGLAGALGEQYF.

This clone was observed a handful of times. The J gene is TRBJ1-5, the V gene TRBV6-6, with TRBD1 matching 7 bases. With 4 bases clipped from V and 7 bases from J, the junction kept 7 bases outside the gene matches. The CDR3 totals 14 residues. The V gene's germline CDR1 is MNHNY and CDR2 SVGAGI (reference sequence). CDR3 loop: CASSSETGNQPQHF. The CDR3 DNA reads TGTGCCAGCAGTTCCGAGACAGGGAACCAGCCCCAGCATTTT.

CDR3 sequence reads: CASSLVGQGRGMDTQYF. The CDR3 DNA is TGCGCCAGCAGCTTGGTGGGACAGGGCCGAGGAATGGATACGCAGTATTTT. This chain connects TRBV5-1 to TRBJ2-3; 9 positions match TRBD1. Germline trimming cut 0 bases from V and 6 bases from J; bases unmatched to any gene: 11. Germline CDR1 SGHRS, CDR2 YFSETQ. CDR3 length equals 17 residues.

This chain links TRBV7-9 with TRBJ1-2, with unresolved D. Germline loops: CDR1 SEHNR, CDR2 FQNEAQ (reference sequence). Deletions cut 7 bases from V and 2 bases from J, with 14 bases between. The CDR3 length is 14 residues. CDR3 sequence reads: CASNRVGLNYGYTF. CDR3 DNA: TGTGCCAGCAACCGCGTGGGGTTGAACTATGGCTACACCTTC.

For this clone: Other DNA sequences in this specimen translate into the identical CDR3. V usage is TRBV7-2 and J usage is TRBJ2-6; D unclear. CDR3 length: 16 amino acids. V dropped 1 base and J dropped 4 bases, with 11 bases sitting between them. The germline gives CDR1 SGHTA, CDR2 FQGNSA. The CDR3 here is CASSLVSGSGANVLTF. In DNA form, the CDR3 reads TGTGCCAGCAGCTTAGTCTCAGGTTCCGGGGCCAACGTCCTGACTTTC.

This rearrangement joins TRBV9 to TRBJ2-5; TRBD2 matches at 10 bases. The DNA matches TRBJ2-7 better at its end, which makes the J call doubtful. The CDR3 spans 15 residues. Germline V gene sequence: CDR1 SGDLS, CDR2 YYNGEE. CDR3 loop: CASSSLAGVSYEQYF. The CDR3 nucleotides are TGTGCCAGCAGCTCCCTAGCGGGAGTTTCTTACGAGCAGTACTTC.

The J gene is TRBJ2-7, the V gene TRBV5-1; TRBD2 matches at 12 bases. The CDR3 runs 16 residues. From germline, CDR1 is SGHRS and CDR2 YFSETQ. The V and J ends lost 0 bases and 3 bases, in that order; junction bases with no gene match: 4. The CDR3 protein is CASSLDGTSGYYEQYF. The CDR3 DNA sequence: TGCGCCAGCAGCTTGGATGGGACTAGCGGGTACTACGAGCAGTACTTC.

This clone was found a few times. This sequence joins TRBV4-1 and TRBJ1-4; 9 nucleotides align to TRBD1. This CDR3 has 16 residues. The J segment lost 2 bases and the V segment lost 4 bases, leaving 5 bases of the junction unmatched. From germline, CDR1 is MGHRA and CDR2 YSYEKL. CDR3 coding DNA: TGCGCCAGCAGCCCCGGACAGGGGACGACTAATGAAAAACTGTTTTTT. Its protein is CASSPGQGTTNEKLFF.

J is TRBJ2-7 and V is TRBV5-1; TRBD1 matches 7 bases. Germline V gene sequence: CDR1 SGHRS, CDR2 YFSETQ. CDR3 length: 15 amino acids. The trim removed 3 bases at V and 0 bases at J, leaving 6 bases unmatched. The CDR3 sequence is CASSSNRDSSYEQYF. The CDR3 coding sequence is TGCGCCAGCAGCTCAAACCGGGACAGCTCCTACGAGCAGTACTTC.

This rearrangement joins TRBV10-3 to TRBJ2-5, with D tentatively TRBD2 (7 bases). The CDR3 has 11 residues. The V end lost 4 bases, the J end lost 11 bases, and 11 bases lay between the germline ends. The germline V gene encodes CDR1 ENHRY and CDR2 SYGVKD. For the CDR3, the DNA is TGTGCCATCAGTGTAGGGGGGGAGCAGTACTTC. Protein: CAISVGGEQYF.

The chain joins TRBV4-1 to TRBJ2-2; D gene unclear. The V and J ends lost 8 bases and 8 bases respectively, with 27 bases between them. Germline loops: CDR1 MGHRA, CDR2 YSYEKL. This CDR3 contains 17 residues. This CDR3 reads CASASLLSYLTRGELFF. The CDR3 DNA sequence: TGCGCCAGCGCTTCTCTCTTATCTTACCTAACAAGGGGGGAGCTGTTTTTT.

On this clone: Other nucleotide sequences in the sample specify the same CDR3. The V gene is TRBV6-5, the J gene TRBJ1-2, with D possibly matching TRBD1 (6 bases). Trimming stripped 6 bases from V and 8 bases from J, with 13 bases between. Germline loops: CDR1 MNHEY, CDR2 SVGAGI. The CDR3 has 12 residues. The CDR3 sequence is CASSPTGGGYTF. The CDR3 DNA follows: TGTGCCAGCAGCCCCACCGGGGGCGGCTACACCTTC.